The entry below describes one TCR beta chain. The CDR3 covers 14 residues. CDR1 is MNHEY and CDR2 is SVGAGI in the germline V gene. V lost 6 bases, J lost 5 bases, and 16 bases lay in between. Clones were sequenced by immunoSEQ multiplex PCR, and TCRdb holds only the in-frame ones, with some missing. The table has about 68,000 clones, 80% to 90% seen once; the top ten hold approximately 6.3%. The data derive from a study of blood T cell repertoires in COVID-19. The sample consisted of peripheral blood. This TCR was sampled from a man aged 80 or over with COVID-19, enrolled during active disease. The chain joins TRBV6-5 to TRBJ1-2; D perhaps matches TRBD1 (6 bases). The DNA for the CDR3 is TGTGCCAGCAGCGGGGGGCTTCGATCTTATGGCTACACCTTC. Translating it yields CASSGGLRSYGYTF.